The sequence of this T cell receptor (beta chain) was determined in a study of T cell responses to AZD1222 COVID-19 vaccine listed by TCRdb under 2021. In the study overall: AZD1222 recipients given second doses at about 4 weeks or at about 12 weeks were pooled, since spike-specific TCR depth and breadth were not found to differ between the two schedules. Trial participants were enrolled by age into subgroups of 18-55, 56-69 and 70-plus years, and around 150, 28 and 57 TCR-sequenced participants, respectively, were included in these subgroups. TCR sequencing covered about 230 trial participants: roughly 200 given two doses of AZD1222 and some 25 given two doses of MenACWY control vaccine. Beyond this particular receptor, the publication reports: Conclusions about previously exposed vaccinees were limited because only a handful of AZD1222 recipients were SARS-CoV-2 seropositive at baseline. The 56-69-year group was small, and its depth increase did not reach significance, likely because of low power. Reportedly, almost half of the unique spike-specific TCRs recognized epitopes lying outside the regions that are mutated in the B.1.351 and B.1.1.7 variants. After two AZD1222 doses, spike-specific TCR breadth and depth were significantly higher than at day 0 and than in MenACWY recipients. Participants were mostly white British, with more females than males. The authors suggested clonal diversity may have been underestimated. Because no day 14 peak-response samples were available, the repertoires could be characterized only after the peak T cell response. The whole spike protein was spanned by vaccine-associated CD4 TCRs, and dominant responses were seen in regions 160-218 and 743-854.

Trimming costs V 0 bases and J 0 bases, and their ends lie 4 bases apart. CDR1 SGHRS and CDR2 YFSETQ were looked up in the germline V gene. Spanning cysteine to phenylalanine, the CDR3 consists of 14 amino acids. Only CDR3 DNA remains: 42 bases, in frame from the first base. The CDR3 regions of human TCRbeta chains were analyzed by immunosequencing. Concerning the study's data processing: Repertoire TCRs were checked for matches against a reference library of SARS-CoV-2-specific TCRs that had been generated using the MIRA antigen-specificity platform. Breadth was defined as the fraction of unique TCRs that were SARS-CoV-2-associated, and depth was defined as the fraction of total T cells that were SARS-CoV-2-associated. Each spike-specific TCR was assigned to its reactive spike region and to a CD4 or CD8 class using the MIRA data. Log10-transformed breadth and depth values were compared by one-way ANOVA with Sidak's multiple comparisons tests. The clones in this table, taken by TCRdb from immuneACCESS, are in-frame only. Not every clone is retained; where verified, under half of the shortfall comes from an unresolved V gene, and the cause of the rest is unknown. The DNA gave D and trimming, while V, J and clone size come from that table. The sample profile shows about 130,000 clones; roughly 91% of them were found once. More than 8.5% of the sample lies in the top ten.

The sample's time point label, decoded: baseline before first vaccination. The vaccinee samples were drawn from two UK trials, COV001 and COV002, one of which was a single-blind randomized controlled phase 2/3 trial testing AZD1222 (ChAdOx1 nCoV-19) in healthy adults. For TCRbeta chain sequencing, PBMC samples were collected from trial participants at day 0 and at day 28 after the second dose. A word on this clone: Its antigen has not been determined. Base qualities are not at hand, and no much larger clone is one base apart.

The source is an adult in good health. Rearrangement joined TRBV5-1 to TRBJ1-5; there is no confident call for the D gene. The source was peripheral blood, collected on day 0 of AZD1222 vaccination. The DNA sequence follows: TGCGCCAGCAGCTTGGACGGTAGCAATCAGCCCCAGCATTTT. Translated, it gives CASSLDGSNQPQHF.